A selection of T cell receptor beta chains follows, all from one sample in a study of blood T cells in healthy people across ages. TCRdb passed the 5' RACE reads through MiXCR, listing each CDR3 protein once. This table holds roughly 700,000 distinct CDR3 sequences, approximately 25% found once. The sample was also linked to a second study, of T cells of mothers and their children.

Input material: blood. The receptors were gathered from a boy younger than 18 in good health. The CDR3 runs from the conserved cysteine through the conserved F or W. A D gene is named only where the DNA matches it firmly. For some rows the clone size is stated as once, few or many, or as a class when expanded; others skip it.

TRBD2	TRBV7-2	TRBJ2-2	-	CASAGGNTGELFF	TGTGCCTCGGCGGGAGGGAACACCGGGGAGCTGTTTTTT
TRBD2	TRBV5-6	TRBJ2-5	-	CASSSETGTRETQYF	TGTGCCAGCAGCTCCGAAACCGGGACTAGAGAGACCCAGTACTTC
-	TRBV6-6	TRBJ1-1	-	CASSYTGDTEAFF	TGTGCCAGCAGTTATACGGGGGATACTGAAGCTTTCTTT
-	TRBV5-1	TRBJ2-1	-	CASSLDAEAYEQFF	TGCGCCAGCAGCTTGGATGCGGAGGCCTATGAGCAGTTCTTC
-	TRBV5-1	TRBJ1-4	few	CASSGRDGQNEKLFF	TGCGCCAGCAGCGGTCGGGACGGCCAGAATGAAAAACTGTTTTTT
TRBD1	TRBV19	TRBJ1-2	-	CASSIAGQFGISYGYTF	TGTGCCAGTAGTATTGCGGGACAGTTCGGGATCTCATATGGCTACACCTTC
-	TRBV20-1	TRBJ2-7	-	CSARYGGGYEQYF	TGCAGTGCTAGATACGGCGGAGGCTACGAGCAGTACTTC
-	TRBV21-1	TRBJ2-3	few	CASSPASNTDTQYF	TGTGCCAGTAGCCCCGCGTCAAATACAGATACGCAGTATTTT
-	TRBV10-3	TRBJ2-7	-	CATLDRAYEQYF	TGTGCCACCTTGGACCGAGCCTACGAGCAGTACTTC
-	TRBV27	TRBJ1-2	-	CASSPRGTSYGYTF	TGTGCCAGCAGTCCCCGGGGCACTTCCTATGGCTACACCTTC
-	TRBV24-1	TRBJ2-2	-	CATSFPASGELFF	TGTGCCACCAGTTTCCCAGCGTCCGGGGAGCTGTTTTTT
-	TRBV6-2/TRBV6-3	TRBJ2-1	-	CASSPDSTEQFF	TGTGCCAGCAGTCCGGACAGTACTGAGCAGTTCTTC
TRBD2	TRBV20-1	TRBJ2-3	-	CSATSLAENTDTQYF	TGCAGTGCTACGAGCCTAGCGGAGAACACAGATACGCAGTATTTT
-	TRBV7-9	TRBJ1-6	once	CASSSSSQGIASPLHF	TGTGCCAGCAGCTCCTCGTCACAGGGTATTGCCTCACCCCTCCACTTT
-	TRBV29-1	TRBJ1-2	-	CSVDAQDSYGYTF	TGCAGCGTTGATGCACAGGATAGCTATGGCTACACCTTC
TRBD1	TRBV7-2	TRBJ1-4	few	CASSSTQGGSEKLFF	TGTGCCAGCAGTTCTACACAGGGGGGGAGTGAAAAACTGTTTTTT
-	TRBV7-9	TRBJ2-1	-	CVSSRVEGYNEQFF	TGTGTCAGCAGCCGAGTCGAGGGCTACAATGAGCAGTTCTTC
-	TRBV15	TRBJ1-4	-	CATRGTHNEKLFF	TGTGCCACCAGGGGGACGCACAATGAAAAACTGTTTTTT
-	TRBV12-3/TRBV12-4	TRBJ2-7	-	CASSPLGAPSYEQYF	TGTGCCAGCAGCCCGCTCGGCGCTCCCTCCTACGAGCAGTACTTC
TRBD1	TRBV6-6	TRBJ2-5	-	CASSYFQGVVETQYF	TGTGCCAGCAGTTACTTTCAGGGGGTAGTCGAGACCCAGTACTTC
TRBD2	TRBV14	TRBJ2-7	-	CASSRLDRTSDEQYF	TGTGCCAGCAGCCGATTGGACCGGACTAGCGACGAGCAGTACTTC
-	TRBV4-3	TRBJ2-1	-	CASSQDRPLGEQFF	TGCGCCAGCAGCCAAGATCGCCCCCTCGGTGAGCAGTTCTTC
-	TRBV5-1	TRBJ1-2	-	CASSSGQLTNYGYTF	TGCGCCAGCAGCTCAGGACAGCTCACAAACTATGGCTACACCTTC
-	TRBV7-9	TRBJ1-1	few	CASSPSGDTEAFF	TGTGCCAGCAGCCCGTCAGGGGACACTGAAGCTTTCTTT
-	TRBV7-9	TRBJ2-7	-	CASSLNYRVGTYEQYF	TGTGCCAGCAGTCTGAATTACAGGGTCGGGACCTACGAGCAGTACTTC
-	TRBV5-5	TRBJ2-5	few	CASARRGIQETQYF	TGTGCCAGCGCGCGACGGGGGATCCAAGAGACCCAGTACTTC
-	TRBV7-9	TRBJ2-7	-	CASSLKVYEQYF	TGTGCCAGCAGCTTGAAAGTGTACGAGCAGTACTTC
TRBD2	TRBV29-1	TRBJ2-3	-	CSALAGLFTDTQYF	TGCAGCGCGCTAGCGGGGCTTTTTACAGATACGCAGTATTTT
-	TRBV7-9	TRBJ2-7	-	CASSLQPSSYEQYF	TGTGCCAGCAGCTTACAGCCAAGCTCCTACGAGCAGTACTTC
-	TRBV10-3	TRBJ2-3	-	CAISVDNTDTQYF	TGTGCCATCAGTGTCGACAACACAGATACGCAGTATTTT
TRBD2	TRBV9	TRBJ2-3	-	CASNSGGPADTQYF	TGTGCCAGCAACAGCGGGGGCCCGGCAGATACGCAGTATTTT
-	TRBV6-5	TRBJ1-6	few	CASRGGVNSPLHF	TGTGCCAGCAGGGGGGGCGTTAATTCACCCCTCCACTTT
-	TRBV20-1	TRBJ2-3	-	CSANLESTDTQYF	TGCAGTGCTAACCTAGAGAGCACAGATACGCAGTATTTT
TRBD1	TRBV18	TRBJ2-5	-	CASSPPGQGQETQYF	TGTGCCAGCTCACCCCCGGGACAGGGGCAAGAGACCCAGTACTTC
TRBD1	TRBV6-2/TRBV6-3	TRBJ1-2	few	CASSYSAVGGGYTF	TGTGCCAGCAGTTACTCCGCGGTAGGGGGCGGCTACACCTTC
-	TRBV29-1	TRBJ1-1	-	CSVERDLPEAFF	TGCAGCGTTGAACGAGATCTCCCTGAAGCTTTCTTT
-	TRBV28	TRBJ2-1	few	CASACDLQGIYNEQFF	TGTGCCAGCGCTTGCGACCTCCAGGGGATCTACAATGAGCAGTTCTTC
TRBD2	TRBV20-1	TRBJ2-3	-	CSARELAGADRDTQYF	TGCAGTGCTAGAGAGCTAGCGGGAGCCGACCGGGATACGCAGTATTTT
TRBD2	TRBV20-1	TRBJ2-5	few	CSAKYAGGETQYF	TGCAGTGCTAAATATGCCGGGGGGGAGACCCAGTACTTC
TRBD1	TRBV10-3	TRBJ2-7	-	CATRDRAGEQYF	TGTGCCACCCGGGACAGGGCAGGGGAGCAGTACTTC
-	TRBV12-5	TRBJ1-5	-	CASGLIQPQHF	TGTGCTAGTGGTTTAATACAGCCCCAGCATTTT
-	TRBV29-1	TRBJ2-3	few	CSGSGRTDTQYF	TGCAGCGGTAGCGGACGCACAGATACGCAGTATTTT
TRBD1	TRBV13	TRBJ2-5	few	CASSWPEGTEEETQYF	TGTGCCAGCAGCTGGCCCGAAGGGACAGAGGAAGAGACCCAGTACTTC
-	TRBV7-9	TRBJ2-2	few	CASSLQGTTGELFF	TGTGCCAGCAGCTTACAGGGTACCACCGGGGAGCTGTTTTTT
TRBD1	TRBV20-1	TRBJ1-5	few	CSAVTGQGLGNQPQHF	TGCAGTGCTGTGACTGGACAGGGGCTCGGCAATCAGCCCCAGCATTTT
TRBD2	TRBV15	TRBJ2-1	-	CATSDRTSDEQFF	TGTGCCACCAGCGACCGGACTAGCGATGAGCAGTTCTTC
-	TRBV20-1	TRBJ2-7	few	CSAFRDASYEQYF	TGCAGTGCGTTCCGGGACGCTTCCTACGAGCAGTACTTC